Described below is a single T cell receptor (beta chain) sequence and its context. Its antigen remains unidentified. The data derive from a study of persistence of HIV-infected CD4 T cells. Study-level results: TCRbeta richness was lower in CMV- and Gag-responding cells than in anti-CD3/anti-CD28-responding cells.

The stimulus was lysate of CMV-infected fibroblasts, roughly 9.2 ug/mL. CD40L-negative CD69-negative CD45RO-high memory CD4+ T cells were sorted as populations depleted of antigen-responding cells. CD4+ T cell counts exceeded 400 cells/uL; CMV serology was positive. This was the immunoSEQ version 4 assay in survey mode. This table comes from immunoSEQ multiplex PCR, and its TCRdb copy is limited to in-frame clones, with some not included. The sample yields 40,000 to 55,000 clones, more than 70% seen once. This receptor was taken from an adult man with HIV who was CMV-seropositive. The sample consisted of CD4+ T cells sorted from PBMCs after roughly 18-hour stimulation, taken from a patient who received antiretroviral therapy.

The CDR3 DNA sequence: TGTGCCAGCAGTGAAGATCCGTTCACAGATACGCAGTATTTT. Translating it yields CASSEDPFTDTQYF. This chain links TRBV2 with TRBJ2-3; no definite D call. The length of the CDR3 is 14 residues. The V end was cut by 1 base, the J end by 2 bases, with 7 bases between. Germline loops: CDR1 SNHLY, CDR2 FYNNEI.